The 5 T cell receptor beta chains below were found in one sample sequenced in a study of blood T cell repertoires in COVID-19. The method was immunoSEQ multiplex PCR; TCRdb's version includes in-frame clones alone and lacks a portion of them. The sample consists of 400,000 or so clones, around 87% of them appearing once. Material: PBMCs or T cells enriched from blood (not recorded which). Source of these receptors: a man aged 40-55 years in a cohort exposed to, infected with or recovered from COVID-19 (not recorded which).

On this clone: Other DNA sequences of this sample code for an identical CDR3. The chain combines TRBV6-1 with TRBJ1-2, with unresolved D. Germline lookup yields CDR1 MNHNS and CDR2 SASEGT. V lost 1 base and J 4 bases, leaving 4 bases between the germline ends. CDR3 length: 12 amino acids. CDR3 bases: TGTGCCAGCAGTGAAGGGAGCTATGGCTACACCTTC. Protein sequence: CASSEGSYGYTF.

The J gene is TRBJ2-2, the V gene TRBV6-6; perhaps TRBD1 as D (6 bases). The CDR3 runs to 16 residues. Germline V lookup: CDR1 MNHNY, CDR2 SVGAGI (reference sequence). Trimming cost V 5 bases and J 1 base, with 14 bases left between them. CDR3 sequence reads: CASSLSGTLNTGELFF. The DNA of the CDR3 is TGTGCCAGCAGTCTTTCCGGGACATTGAACACCGGGGAGCTGTTTTTT.

CDR3 sequence (DNA): TGTGCCAGCAGACAGGGAACGTACAATGAGCAGTTCTTC. Protein sequence: CASRQGTYNEQFF. This chain links TRBV6-5 with TRBJ2-1; D possibly corresponds to TRBD1 (6 bases). The CDR3 is 13 residues long. Germline lookup yields CDR1 MNHEY and CDR2 SVGAGI. Trimming took off 6 bases at V and 4 bases at J, with 10 bases between the two ends.

The rearrangement joins TRBV5-1 to TRBJ2-3, with 8 bases matching TRBD1. Germline V gene lookup returns CDR1 SGHRS and CDR2 YFSETQ. The CDR3 is made up of 13 amino acids. The ends lost 7 bases at V and 0 bases at J; junction bases unmatched: 1. The DNA of the CDR3 is TGCGCCAGCGGACAGGGAAGCACAGATACGCAGTATTTT. It specifies CASGQGSTDTQYF. Together with reference TRBV5-1 and TRBJ2-3, the CDR3 gives the full variable domain: KAGVTQTPRYLIKTRGQQVTLSCSPISGHRSVSWYQQTPGQGLQFLFEYFSETQRNKGNFPGRFSGRQFSNSRSEMNVSTLELGDSALYLCASGQGSTDTQYFGPGTRLTVL.

The V gene is TRBV27, the J gene TRBJ2-7, with TRBD1 matching 10 bases. CDR3 size: 17 residues. Germline V lookup: CDR1 MNHEY, CDR2 SMNVEV (reference sequence). V was pared by 3 bases and J by 2 bases, with 10 bases of the junction left unmatched. The CDR3 DNA is TGTGCCAGCAGTTTGACCGGGACAGGGGTCTCCCCCTACGAGCAGTACTTC. Translated: CASSLTGTGVSPYEQYF.